Below are 2 T cell receptor beta chains sequenced from a single sample in a study of neurological immune-mediated disorders. As for time point: longitudinal time-point 1 (baseline). TCRdb passed the 5' RACE reads through MiXCR, listing each CDR3 protein once. The table shows roughly 61,000 distinct CDR3 sequences, with 9.5% to 12% occurring only once. The sample comprised PBMCs. The receptors were sampled from a male donor with HTLV-1-associated myelopathy (HAM/TSP).

This clonotype was detected ten times or more. The rearrangement uses TRBV7-9 and TRBJ1-1; tentatively, D is TRBD1 (5 bases). This CDR3 has 14 amino acids. Germline assignment: CDR1 SEHNR and CDR2 FQNEAQ (reference sequence). Trimming took 5 bases from V and 4 from J, leaving 14 bases between them. The CDR3 nucleotides read TGTGCCAGCAGCCCCGGGACCCGGGGCACTGAAGCTTTCTTT. Encoded protein: CASSPGTRGTEAFF.

This clonotype has ten or more counts. The chain employs TRBV6-2 or TRBV6-3 and TRBJ1-1; D possibly corresponds to TRBD1 (5 bases). This CDR3 region has 16 residues. From germline, CDR1 is MNHEY and CDR2 SVGEGT. V was trimmed by 2 bases and J by 0 bases, leaving 13 bases between them. The CDR3 protein is CASSYGLWTMNTEAFF. CDR3 DNA sequence: TGTGCCAGCAGTTACGGTCTTTGGACAATGAACACTGAAGCTTTCTTT.